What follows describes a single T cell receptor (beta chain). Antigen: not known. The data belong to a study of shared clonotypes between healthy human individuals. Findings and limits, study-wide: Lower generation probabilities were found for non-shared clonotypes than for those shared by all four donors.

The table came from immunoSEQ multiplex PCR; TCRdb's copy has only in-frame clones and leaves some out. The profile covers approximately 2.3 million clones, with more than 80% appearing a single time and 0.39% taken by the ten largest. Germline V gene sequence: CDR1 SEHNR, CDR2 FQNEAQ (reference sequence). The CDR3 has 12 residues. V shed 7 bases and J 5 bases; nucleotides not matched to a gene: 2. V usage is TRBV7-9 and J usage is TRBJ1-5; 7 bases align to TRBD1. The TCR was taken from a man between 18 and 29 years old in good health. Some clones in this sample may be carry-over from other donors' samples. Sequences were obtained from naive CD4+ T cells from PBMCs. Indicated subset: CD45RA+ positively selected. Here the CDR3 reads CASNTGDQPQHF. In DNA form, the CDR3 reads TGTGCCAGCAACACAGGGGATCAGCCCCAGCATTTT.